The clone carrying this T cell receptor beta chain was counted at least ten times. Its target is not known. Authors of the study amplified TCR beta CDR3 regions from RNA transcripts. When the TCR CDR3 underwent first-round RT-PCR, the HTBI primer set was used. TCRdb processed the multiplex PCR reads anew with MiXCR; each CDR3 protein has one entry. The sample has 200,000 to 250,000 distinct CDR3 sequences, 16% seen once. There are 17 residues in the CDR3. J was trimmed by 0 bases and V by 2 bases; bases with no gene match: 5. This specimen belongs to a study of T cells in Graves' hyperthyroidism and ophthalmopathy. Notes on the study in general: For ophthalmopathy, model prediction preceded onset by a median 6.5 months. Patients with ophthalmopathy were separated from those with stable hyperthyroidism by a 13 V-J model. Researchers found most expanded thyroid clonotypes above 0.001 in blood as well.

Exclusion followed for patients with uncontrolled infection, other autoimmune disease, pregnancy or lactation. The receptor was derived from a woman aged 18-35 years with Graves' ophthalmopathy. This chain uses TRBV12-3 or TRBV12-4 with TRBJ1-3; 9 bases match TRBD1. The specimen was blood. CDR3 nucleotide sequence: TGTGCCAGCAGTTTAATCGGACAGGGGATCTCTGGAAACACCATATATTTT. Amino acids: CASSLIGQGISGNTIYF.